This T cell receptor (beta chain) was identified during a study of blood T cell repertoires in COVID-19. Study summary: The samples span acute and convalescent COVID-19 from the United States, Italy and Spain. T cells, B-cell-depleted T cells, or PBMCs supplied cDNA or gDNA.

The authors' processing: Estimation of nucleated cell counts was performed using reference gene primer amplification. The method was immunoSEQ multiplex PCR; TCRdb's version includes in-frame clones alone and lacks a portion of them. V and J calls and clone size follow that table, whereas D and trimming were derived from the DNA. The data hold about 29,000 clones, with approximately 84% observed a single time. Trimming took 6 bases from V and 6 from J; bases not matched to a gene: 3. The V gene's germline CDR1 is MNHEY and CDR2 SVGAGI. There are 13 residues in the CDR3. The receptor was isolated from a man older than 75 with active COVID-19. The sequencing sample was made of peripheral blood. V is TRBV6-5 and J is TRBJ1-4; 8 nucleotides line up with TRBD1. CDR3 loop: CASRTGVDEKLFF. The CDR3 region has the DNA TGTGCCAGCAGGACAGGGGTGGATGAAAAACTGTTTTTT.